The entry that follows covers one TCR beta chain sequence. This sample is part of a study of shared clonotypes between healthy human individuals. At the level of the study: Every donor yielded three CD4 naive, three CD4 memory, two CD8 naive and one CD8 memory plate.

The length of the CDR3 is 15 residues. Trimming left V 5 bases short and J 0 bases short, with 13 bases between. The germline CDR1 and CDR2 sequences are SGHTA and FQGNSA. Deep-level running was used for the assay. Across several immunoSEQ plates, the genomic DNA of each subset was split evenly. Sequencing was performed with immunoSEQ multiplex PCR; in TCRdb, only in-frame clones are kept and a portion is missing. The sample shows about 2.4 million clones, 80% to 95% of them seen only once. Division of CD4+ cells produced a CD45RA+ naive subset and a CD45RA-negative memory subset. The clonotype was recovered from a man between 18 and 35 years old in good health. Some clones in this sample may be carry-over from other donors' samples. The V call is TRBV7-2, the J call TRBJ2-5; tentatively, D is TRBD1 or TRBD2 (5 bases each). Sequenced material: naive CD4+ T cells from PBMCs. Regarding subset: CD45RA+ positively selected. CDR3 residues: CASSPWGSNQETQYF. As DNA, the CDR3 is TGTGCCAGCAGCCCCTGGGGGTCGAACCAAGAGACCCAGTACTTC.